Listed below are T cell receptor beta chains from one sample, sequenced in a study of molecular identifiers for immune sequencing clone quantification. Each CDR3 protein is one row after TCRdb ran MiXCR on the PCR reads. The sample lists 50,000 to 75,000 distinct CDR3 sequences, 19% occurring once. Source material: naive CD8+ T cells from blood, with Jurkat cell RNA spiked in. These receptors all stem from a human donor in good health. Some libraries in this study had Jurkat cell RNA spiked in. Both conserved end residues are part of each CDR3. Fields, in order: clone size, D gene, J gene, V gene, CDR3 DNA, CDR3 protein. D genes are given only for firm matches. Size values are once, few and many counts, or a class for expanded clones, and some rows have none.

many	NA	TRBJ1-5	TRBV6-1	TGTGCCAGCAGTGAAAGACAAGTGAATCAGCCCCAGCATTTT	CASSERQVNQPQHF
NA	NA	TRBJ2-7	TRBV6-5	TGTGCCAGCAGTTACCTACCTCCAGGAGGTAACACCTACGAGCAGTACTTC	CASSYLPPGGNTYEQYF
NA	NA	TRBJ1-5	TRBV7-8	TGTGCCAGCGGCCTATCTGTAGGGGGACGGGACATGGACAATCAGCCCCAGCATTTT	CASGLSVGGRDMDNQPQHF
few	NA	TRBJ2-7	TRBV12-3/TRBV12-4	TGTGCCAGCAGTTTAGAGAGCTACGAGCAGTACTTC	CASSLESYEQYF
NA	TRBD1	TRBJ2-7	TRBV18	TGTGCCAGCTCTCCTCCAGGGGGCTCCTACGAGCAGTACTTC	CASSPPGGSYEQYF
many	TRBD2	TRBJ2-7	TRBV4-2	TGTGCCAGCGGACTAGATTGGGGAGACGCCTACGAGCAGTACTTC	CASGLDWGDAYEQYF
many	NA	TRBJ2-1	TRBV30	TGTGCCTGGAGTGTATTAATCTACAATGAGCAGTTCTTC	CAWSVLIYNEQFF
many	NA	TRBJ2-7	TRBV4-1	TGCGCCAGCAGCCAACAAAGTGCGGTTTCCTACGAGCAGTACTTC	CASSQQSAVSYEQYF
NA	TRBD1	TRBJ2-7	TRBV4-1	TGCGCCAGCAGCCTACGACAGGGGCCGGGCTCCTACGAGCAGTACTTC	CASSLRQGPGSYEQYF
NA	NA	TRBJ2-1	TRBV6-5	TGTGCCAGCAGTTGCTTGGTAGGGCCCTACAATGAGCAGTTCTTC	CASSCLVGPYNEQFF
few	TRBD1	TRBJ2-7	TRBV5-1	TGCGCCAGCAGCGTGGTGACAGGGGGCGAATACGAGCAGTACTTC	CASSVVTGGEYEQYF
many	NA	TRBJ1-1	TRBV6-2/TRBV6-3	TGTGCCAGCAGTTATCCCTACAGGGCTCGGAACACTGAAGCTTTCTTT	CASSYPYRARNTEAFF
many	TRBD1	TRBJ2-1	TRBV20-1	TGCAGTGCTAGCCGGCCGGGACAGGGGAGGGATGAGCAGTTCTTC	CSASRPGQGRDEQFF
NA	TRBD2	TRBJ2-2	TRBV7-8	TGTGCCAGCAGCTTAGGGACTAGCGGGAGTCGGGAGCTGTTTTTT	CASSLGTSGSRELFF
many	TRBD2	TRBJ2-1	TRBV29-1	TGCAGCGCCAAAGCGGGAGGCGGATACAATGAGCAGTTCTTC	CSAKAGGGYNEQFF
NA	TRBD2	TRBJ2-1	TRBV11-2	TGTGCCAGCAGCTTTCTAGCGGAGATCAATGAGCAGTTCTTC	CASSFLAEINEQFF
NA	NA	TRBJ2-7	TRBV28	TGTGCCAGCAGCCTCGAAGCTCTGAGGGAGCAGTACTTC	CASSLEALREQYF
many	TRBD1	TRBJ1-1	TRBV6-2/TRBV6-3	TGTGCCAAACACCCGGGACAGGGGATCACTGAAGCTTTCTTT	CAKHPGQGITEAFF
many	NA	TRBJ1-5	TRBV27	TGTGCCAGCAGTCCTTATGGGGCAGGGTATCGAAATCAGCCCCAGCATTTT	CASSPYGAGYRNQPQHF
many	NA	TRBJ2-2	TRBV20-1	TGCAGTGCTAGATTCTTTGAGGAAGCGAACACCGGGGAGCTGTTTTTT	CSARFFEEANTGELFF
NA	TRBD1	TRBJ2-7	TRBV6-1	TGTGCCACAAGGACAGGGGGCTACGAGCAGTACTTC	CATRTGGYEQYF
many	NA	TRBJ2-7	TRBV29-1	TGCAGCGTTAGACTCACACTTACCGAGCAGTACTTC	CSVRLTLTEQYF
few	NA	TRBJ2-7	TRBV5-3	TGTGCCAGCAGGATGGGGAGAAACTACGAGCAGTACTTC	CASRMGRNYEQYF
many	TRBD1	TRBJ1-1	TRBV6-5	TGTGCCAGCAGTCAGGGGGACACTGAAGCTTTCTTT	CASSQGDTEAFF
many	NA	TRBJ1-5	TRBV27	TGTGCCAGCAGTTTAAAGGGGAGTCGGCAGCCCCAGCATTTT	CASSLKGSRQPQHF
many	NA	TRBJ2-7	TRBV4-1	TGCGCCAGCAGCCAAGATGGTACAGGACCGGTCTACGAGCAGTACTTC	CASSQDGTGPVYEQYF
medium-sized	TRBD2	TRBJ2-3	TRBV29-1	TGCAGCGCACTAGCGGGAGGTTTTGATACGCAGTATTTT	CSALAGGFDTQYF
few	TRBD2	TRBJ2-7	TRBV13	TGTGCCAGCAGCTACATGGGGGAGGGCCTTTCGTCTCCCTTTTACTACGAGCAGTACTTC	CASSYMGEGLSSPFYYEQYF
few	TRBD1	TRBJ1-1	TRBV18	TGTGCCAGCTCACCCAGGGGGCCGGTAGACACTGAAGCTTTCTTT	CASSPRGPVDTEAFF
many	NA	TRBJ2-3	TRBV7-8	TGTGCCACGAGGGGGGGGAGGGTCGACACGCAGTATTTT	CATRGGRVDTQYF
few	TRBD2	TRBJ2-1	TRBV10-2	TGCGCCAGCAGTGAGCCTCGGTTGGGGCAAGCGGGAAGGTTCTTC	CASSEPRLGQAGRFF
many	TRBD2	TRBJ2-1	TRBV7-9	TGTGCCAGCAGACAACTAGCGAGCTCCTACAATGAGCAGTTCTTC	CASRQLASSYNEQFF
NA	TRBD1	TRBJ2-7	TRBV2	TGTGCCAGCAGCGCTGGACAGGGGCGAGCCGAGCAGTACTTC	CASSAGQGRAEQYF
many	TRBD2	TRBJ2-7	TRBV7-9	TGTGCCAGCAGCTCGGGGACTAGCCCACCCTACGAGCAGTACTTC	CASSSGTSPPYEQYF
many	TRBD2	TRBJ2-7	TRBV7-9	TGTGCCAGCAGCCCACCCGGTTGGACTAGCGGGGACTACGAGCAGTACTTC	CASSPPGWTSGDYEQYF
NA	TRBD2	TRBJ2-1	TRBV27	TGTGCCAGCAGTTTATTGTTGGCTAGCGGGAGCAATGAGCAGTTCTTC	CASSLLLASGSNEQFF
many	NA	TRBJ2-4	TRBV20-1	TGCAGTGCTAGAGGAGGGGCCAGTGCGGTCCGAACCAAAAACATTCAGTACTTC	CSARGGASAVRTKNIQYF
many	NA	TRBJ2-2	TRBV9	TGTGCCAGCAGGGAGGGGACCGGGGAGCTGTTTTTT	CASREGTGELFF
many	NA	TRBJ2-7	TRBV24-1	TGTGCCACCAGTGATATGGAATCCTACGAGCAGTACTTC	CATSDMESYEQYF
few	TRBD1	TRBJ1-2	TRBV19	TGTGCCAGTAGTGAGCGACAGGGGGGGGCCATCTATGGCTACACCTTC	CASSERQGGAIYGYTF
many	NA	TRBJ2-7	TRBV6-1	TGTGCCAGCAGTGAAGTGGGTCGCGGGGAGCAGTACTTC	CASSEVGRGEQYF
many	NA	TRBJ2-1	TRBV7-9	TGTGCCAGCAGCTCGGAGGGCCAACAGGGGAATGAGCAGTTCTTC	CASSSEGQQGNEQFF
many	TRBD2	TRBJ2-5	TRBV12-5	TGTGCTAGTGGTTTGGCTGTAGCGGGACCCCCGCTCCAAGAGACCCAGTACTTC	CASGLAVAGPPLQETQYF
many	TRBD2	TRBJ2-7	TRBV6-1	TGTGCCAGCAGTGAGTCTCGGATAGCGGGAGACGAGCAGTACTTC	CASSESRIAGDEQYF
NA	TRBD2	TRBJ2-3	TRBV28	TGTGCCAGCAGTTCCCGGAGTCTGCTAGCGGGATTATCGGATACGCAGTATTTC	CASSSRSLLAGLSDTQYF
NA	NA	TRBJ2-7	TRBV7-3	TGTGCCAGCAGCTTAAAATGCAAAGGTTTGGGGATCTCCCTATGCGAGCAGTACTTC	CASSLKCKGLGISLCEQYF
many	NA	TRBJ2-7	TRBV11-2	TGTGCCAGCAGCTTAGGGACCCAAACCGAGCAGTACTTC	CASSLGTQTEQYF
many	TRBD1	TRBJ2-7	TRBV4-3	TGCGCCAGCAGCCAGACGACAGGGGGCCGGTACGAGCAGTACTTC	CASSQTTGGRYEQYF
many	TRBD1	TRBJ2-2	TRBV6-5	TGTGCCAGCAGTTACATCTTCGGGACAGGGGGTACCGGGGAGCTGTTTTTT	CASSYIFGTGGTGELFF
NA	NA	TRBJ2-7	TRBV29-1	TGCAGCGTTTTTGGACGGTTCTACGAGCAGTACTTC	CSVFGRFYEQYF
NA	TRBD1	TRBJ1-6	TRBV7-2	TGTGCCAGCAGCAGTGGGACAGGCAATTCACCCCTCCACTTT	CASSSGTGNSPLHF
many	NA	TRBJ2-5	TRBV6-5	TGTGCCAGCAGTTACTCGGGAAACGACCAAGAGACCCAGTACTTC	CASSYSGNDQETQYF
NA	NA	TRBJ1-5	TRBV12-3/TRBV12-4	TGTGCCAGCAGATGGGGCAATCAGCCCCAGCATTTT	CASRWGNQPQHF
many	NA	TRBJ2-1	TRBV7-8	TGTGCCAGCACCACCGGAGGGGGGGGCGATGAGCAGTTCTTC	CASTTGGGGDEQFF
many	NA	TRBJ1-3	TRBV7-9	TGTGCCAGCAGCTCACCGACAGAATCTGGAAACACCATATATTTT	CASSSPTESGNTIYF